Below, 3 T cell receptor beta chains from the same sample are listed, as sequenced in a study of cytomegalovirus exposure and HLA in healthy donors. In the PCR, 60 Vbeta and 13 Jbeta primers were used. The data were produced by immunoSEQ multiplex PCR, yet TCRdb's version contains in-frame clones alone and is incomplete. The repertoire holds some 200,000 clones, with around 79% as singletons. Sequencing was performed on PBMCs. Receptors were obtained from a girl aged 5-17 years in good health and CMV-seropositive.

This clone has just a few counts. The gene calls are TRBV18 and TRBJ1-1, with 7 bases matching TRBD1. This CDR3 is built from 14 residues. V trimming: 1 base; J trimming: 4 bases; junction bases outside the gene matches: 3. Germline V CDR1 and CDR2: KGHSH, LQKENI. CDR3 nucleotide sequence: TGTGCCAGCTCACCACAGGAGGGGGCCACTGAAGCTTTCTTT. Translating it yields CASSPQEGATEAFF.

The chain couples TRBV6-5 to TRBJ2-3; 8 nucleotides match TRBD2. CDR1 MNHEY and CDR2 SVGAGI come from the germline V gene. With V trimmed by 0 bases and J by 2 bases, 4 bases remained unmatched. This CDR3 is 16 amino acids long. Written as DNA, the CDR3 is TGTGCCAGCAGTTACTCTCCGGGGGGGCTCACAGATACGCAGTATTTT. Translating gives CASSYSPGGLTDTQYF.

This chain connects TRBV5-6 to TRBJ2-1, with D hard to call. V lost 4 bases and J 9 bases, leaving 17 bases between the germline ends. CDR1 is SGHDT and CDR2 is YYEEEE in the germline V gene. This CDR3 is 14 amino acids long. CDR3 residues: CASSDWSRRGEQFF. The CDR3 DNA is TGTGCCAGCAGCGATTGGAGCCGGAGAGGTGAGCAGTTCTTC.